The present T cell receptor beta chain was sequenced within a study of blood T cells in healthy people across ages. The authors ran a second PCR of 7 to 11 cycles using a sample-barcoded 5' primer and a J-beta primer mix. From the 5' RACE reads, TCRdb called clonotypes with MiXCR, one entry per CDR3 protein. The sample gives hundreds of thousands of distinct CDR3 sequences, around half of which show up once; under 35% is in the top ten. The length of the CDR3 is 13 residues. Germline loops: CDR1 LGHNT, CDR2 FRNRAP. Trimming took 4 bases from V and 5 from J, leaving 12 bases between them. Samples each had at least 5.5 micrograms of total RNA extracted.

This chain joins TRBV12-5 and TRBJ2-7; possibly TRBD2 for D (5 bases). The TCR comes from a woman aged 55-69 years in good health. The material sequenced was blood. The CDR3 protein is CASGSASGNEQYF. The CDR3 DNA follows: TGTGCTAGTGGTTCCGCCTCGGGGAACGAGCAGTACTTC.